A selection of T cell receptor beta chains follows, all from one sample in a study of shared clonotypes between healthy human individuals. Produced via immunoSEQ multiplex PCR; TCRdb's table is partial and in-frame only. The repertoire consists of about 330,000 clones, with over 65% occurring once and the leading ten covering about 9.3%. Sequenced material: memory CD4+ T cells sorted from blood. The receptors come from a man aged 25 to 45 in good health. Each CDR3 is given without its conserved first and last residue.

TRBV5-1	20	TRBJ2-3	ASSLQPTISGRALSITDTQY
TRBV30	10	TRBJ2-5	AWSVRRETQY
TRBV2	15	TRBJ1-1	ASSAERQALWGTEAF
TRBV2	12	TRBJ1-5	ASSVRGHNQPQH
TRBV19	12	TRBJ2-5	ASSRVLAGETQY
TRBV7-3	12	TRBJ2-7	ASSSGPTSYEQY
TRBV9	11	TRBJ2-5	ASSVAGEETQY
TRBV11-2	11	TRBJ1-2	ASSLAPGGGYT
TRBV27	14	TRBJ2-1	ASSLSSGHSYNEQF
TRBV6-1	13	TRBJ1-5	ASSESIRNHQPQH
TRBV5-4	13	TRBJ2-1	ASSLGLADLNEQF
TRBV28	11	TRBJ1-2	ASTAPFPYGYT
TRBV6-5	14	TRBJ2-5	ASSYSWASGQETQY
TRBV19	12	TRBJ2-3	ASADRGSTDTQY
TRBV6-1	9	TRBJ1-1	ASSMRTEAF
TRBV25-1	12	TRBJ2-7	ASSDPRTTYEQY
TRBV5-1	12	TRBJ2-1	ASSLRSWMDEQF
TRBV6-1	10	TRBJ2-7	ASNWERNEQY
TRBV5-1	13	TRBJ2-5	ASHSQQGTKETQY
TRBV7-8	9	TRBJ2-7	ASSYDGPQY
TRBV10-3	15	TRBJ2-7	AIRGPSGRALGGEQY
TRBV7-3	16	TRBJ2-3	ASSLDKIPSASTDTQY
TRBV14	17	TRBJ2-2	ASSQVAGGPHWNTGELF
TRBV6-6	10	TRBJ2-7	ASSYWPYEQY
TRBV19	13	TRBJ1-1	ASSKDRGVNTEAF
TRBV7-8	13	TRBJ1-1	ASSAWRTANTEAF
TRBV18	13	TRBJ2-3	ASSRSSGSGDTQY
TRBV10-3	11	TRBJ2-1	AITSAGGNEQF
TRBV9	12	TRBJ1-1	ASSVEVGNTEAF
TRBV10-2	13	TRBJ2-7	ASSEKGALGYEQY
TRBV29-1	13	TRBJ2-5	SVPKGLAGMETQY
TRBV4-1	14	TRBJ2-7	ASSQDPGARVYEQY
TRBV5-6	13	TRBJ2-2	ASSLRGQNPGELF
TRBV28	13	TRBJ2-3	ASSRRQGRTDTQY
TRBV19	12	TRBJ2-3	ASGTSGSTDTQY
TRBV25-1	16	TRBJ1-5	ASSASGTRKGSNQPQH
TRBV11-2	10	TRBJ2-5	ASSPVGETQY
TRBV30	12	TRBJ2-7	AWRMTGSTYEQY
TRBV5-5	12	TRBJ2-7	ASSFFLQSYEQY
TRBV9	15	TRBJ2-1	ASSAGTSGSPLDEQF
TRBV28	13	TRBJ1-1	ASSFGGRSYNEAF
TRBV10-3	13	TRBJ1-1	ATGTARGLNTEAF
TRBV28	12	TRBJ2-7	ASRPAGPVLGQY
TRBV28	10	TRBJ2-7	ASSLPVGEQY
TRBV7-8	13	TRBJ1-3	ASSPGLPGGNTIY
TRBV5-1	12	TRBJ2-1	ASSFGQLYNEQF
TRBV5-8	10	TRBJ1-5	ASSLSHQPQH
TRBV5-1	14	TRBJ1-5	ASSPGDSYSNQPQH
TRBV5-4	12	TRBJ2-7	ASSLTGGVYEQY
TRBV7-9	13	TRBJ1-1	ASSPGLREGTEAF
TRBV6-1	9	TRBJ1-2	ASMLGYGYT
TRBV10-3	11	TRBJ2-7	AISYRGDYEQY